These 23 T cell receptor beta chains share one sample of origin, sequenced in a study of CD8+CD57+ T cells in acquired aplastic anemia. Researchers used genomic DNA as the template to profile TCR beta VDJ and CDR3. TCRdb used MiXCR to reprocess the reads, holding one entry per CDR3 protein. The sample lists roughly 150,000 distinct CDR3 sequences, about 48% occurring once. Sequenced input: sorted CD4+, CD8+, or CD8+CD57+ T cells (not recorded which) from PBMCs. Receptors originate from a human donor in good health.

V and J are TRBV9 and TRBJ2-3; TRBD1 aligns across 8 bases. The CDR3 has 15 residues. CDR1 and CDR2 from the germline V gene are SGDLS and YYNGEE. V was clipped by 2 bases and J by 7 bases; unmatched bases: 9. The CDR3 bases are TGTGCCAGCAGCGTCGCCGGACAGGGCTCGCATACGCAGTATTTT. This codes for CASSVAGQGSHTQYF.

The chain recombines TRBV10-2 with TRBJ2-1; D is perhaps TRBD1 or TRBD2 (5 bases each). Trimming stripped 3 bases from V and 11 bases from J, with 23 bases between. The CDR3 has 16 amino acids. Germline CDR1 reads WSHSY; CDR2 reads SAAADI. The CDR3 region has the DNA TGCGCCAGCAGTGACGCTGGGCTGGTCGTCGTGGGACAGCAGTTCTTC. Its protein is CASSDAGLVVVGQQFF.

This rearrangement joins TRBV20-1 to TRBJ1-3; D perhaps matches TRBD1 (5 bases). Per germline, CDR1 DFQATT and CDR2 SNEGSKA (reference sequence). The CDR3 runs to 14 residues. The V and J ends lost 5 bases and 0 bases respectively, with 11 bases between them. The CDR3 reads CSASLDSSGNTIYF. DNA of the CDR3: TGCAGTGCTTCACTAGACAGCTCTGGAAACACCATATATTTT.

About this clonotype: A much bigger clone sits one base away, suggesting this may be a read error. Because the CDR3 is missing its conserved closing phenylalanine or tryptophan, this is likely a read error. CDR3 sequence reads: CASSLSRSNYGYTS. Here the CDR3 DNA reads TGTGCCAGCAGTTTATCTCGGTCAAACTATGGCTACACCTCC. This chain connects TRBV27 to TRBJ1-2; D is ambiguous. This CDR3 has 14 amino acids. The V and J ends lost 0 bases and 2 bases respectively, with 7 bases between them. From germline, CDR1 is MNHEY and CDR2 SMNVEV (reference sequence).

The chain employs TRBV3-1 and TRBJ2-7, with TRBD1 identical over 9 bases. The CDR3 has 17 residues. J gave up 6 bases and V 1 base, and 13 bases lay outside the gene matches. Germline CDR1 is LGHDT and CDR2 is YNNKEL (reference sequence). CDR3 sequence (DNA): TGTGCCAGCAGCCAAGGAATGCTTCGGGGACAGGGAAGCGAGCAGTACTTC. Translating it yields CASSQGMLRGQGSEQYF.

The rearrangement links TRBV11-2 to TRBJ2-7, with TRBD2 matching 9 bases. Germline CDR1 is SGHAT and CDR2 is FQNNGV. J was trimmed by 0 bases and V by 3 bases; bases with no gene match: 6. The CDR3 spans 16 residues. CDR3 residues: CASSFTSGFSSYEQYF. The CDR3 region has the DNA TGTGCCAGCAGCTTCACTAGCGGGTTCAGCTCCTACGAGCAGTACTTC.

The gene calls are TRBV14 and TRBJ2-7; 8 nucleotides line up with TRBD2. After removal of 6 bases from V and 2 bases from J, the junction contained 9 bases not matched to a gene. Looked up from germline, CDR1 is SGHDN and CDR2 is FVKESK. The CDR3 has 15 amino acids. CDR3 amino acids: CASRDSKRGPYEQYF. DNA of the CDR3: TGTGCCAGCAGAGACAGTAAGCGGGGGCCCTACGAGCAGTACTTC.

Concerning this clonotype: A much larger clone lies a single base off, so this may be a read error. This chain connects TRBV19 to TRBJ2-7; the D call may be TRBD1 or TRBD2 (6 bases each). Germline V gene lookup returns CDR1 LNHDA and CDR2 SQIVND (reference sequence). CDR3 length: 16 residues. CDR3 DNA sequence: TGTGCCGGTAGTATAGTGGGGGGACACCACTCCTACGAGCAGTACTTC. As protein: CAGSIVGGHHSYEQYF.

The chain recombines TRBV30 with TRBJ2-1; 7 nucleotides line up with TRBD1. V lost 3 bases, J lost 4 bases, and 3 bases stayed unmatched. CDR1 is GTSNPN, CDR2 SVGIG, per germline (reference sequence). The CDR3 contains 13 residues. CDR3 residues: CAWRGTAYNEQFF. CDR3 bases: TGTGCCTGGAGAGGGACAGCTTACAATGAGCAGTTCTTC.

The table lists this clonotype with many counts. The rearrangement joins TRBV19 to TRBJ2-1; 14 bases are shared with TRBD2. The ends lost 5 bases at V and 8 bases at J; junction bases unmatched: 2. CDR1 LNHDA and CDR2 SQIVND come from the germline V gene (reference sequence). The CDR3 loop spans 14 amino acids. The CDR3 sequence: CASSGTSGSYEQFF. The DNA of the CDR3 is TGTGCCAGTAGTGGGACTAGCGGGAGCTATGAGCAGTTCTTC.

This chain connects TRBV7-9 to TRBJ2-5; D perhaps matches TRBD2 (5 bases). The CDR3 covers 12 residues. The germline V gene has CDR1 SEHNR and CDR2 FQNEAQ (reference sequence). Trimming removed 7 bases from V and 4 bases from J, with 10 bases in between. CDR3 protein: CASMRDAETQYF. The CDR3 coding sequence is TGTGCCAGCATGAGGGATGCAGAGACCCAGTACTTC.

This clonotype was seen repeatedly, ten times or more. The chain is built from TRBV19 and TRBJ1-1, with TRBD1 identical over 7 bases. Germline CDR1 LNHDA, CDR2 SQIVND (reference sequence). J gave up 7 bases and V 6 bases, and 14 bases lay outside the gene matches. The length of the CDR3 is 15 residues. CDR3 protein: CASRPGQPVLSEAFF. DNA for the CDR3: TGTGCCAGTAGACCGGGACAGCCCGTTCTTAGTGAAGCTTTCTTT.

This clonotype was observed a single time. The chain employs TRBV18 and TRBJ2-7; TRBD1 agrees at 11 bases. From germline, CDR1 is KGHSH and CDR2 LQKENI. The CDR3 extends over 15 amino acids. V gave up 3 bases and J gave up 4 bases; unmatched junction bases: 5. The CDR3 DNA follows: TGTGCCAGCTCACCTTCGGGGACAGGGGGGTACGAGCAGTACTTC. Residues: CASSPSGTGGYEQYF.

This clonotype has at least ten counts. The chain carries TRBV10-3 and TRBJ2-1; 11 bases line up with TRBD2. V lost 2 bases and J lost 12; bases outside the gene matches: 9. Germline V gene lookup returns CDR1 ENHRY and CDR2 SYGVKD. The CDR3 loop spans 15 amino acids. Written as DNA, the CDR3 is TGTGCCATCAGTGAGACTAGCGGGAGTATAGACGGGCAGTTCTTC. Amino acids: CAISETSGSIDGQFF.

The rearrangement joins TRBV7-2 to TRBJ1-6; no definite D call. The CDR3 spans 13 residues. The germline CDR1 and CDR2 sequences are SGHTA and FQGNSA. With 5 bases removed from V and 6 bases from J, the gap between germline ends came to 8 bases. CDR3 sequence (DNA): TGTGCCAGCAGCCTATGGGCTAATTCACCCCTCCACTTT. It specifies CASSLWANSPLHF.

There are many counts of this clonotype. This sequence joins TRBV7-9 and TRBJ2-2, with a possible D match to TRBD1 (5 bases). The germline V gene encodes CDR1 SEHNR and CDR2 FQNEAQ (reference sequence). V lost 5 bases to trimming and J lost 4 bases, with 11 bases between them. This CDR3 contains 14 residues. As DNA, the CDR3 is TGTGCCAGCAGCCTACGGACACCCACCGGGGAGCTGTTTTTT. Amino acids: CASSLRTPTGELFF.

This clonotype showed up many times. This sequence joins TRBV24-1 and TRBJ1-1; D may be TRBD1 (5 bases). Germline assignment: CDR1 KGHDR and CDR2 SFDVKD. CDR3 length: 13 residues. V lost 4 bases and J lost 5, with 10 bases in between. The CDR3 region is CATSDAKGTEAFF. The CDR3 DNA reads as TGTGCCACCAGTGACGCTAAGGGGACTGAAGCTTTCTTT.

The chain carries TRBV20-1 and TRBJ2-1; 10 bases match TRBD1. CDR3 size: 13 residues. Trimming cost V 8 bases and J 5 bases; bases outside gene matches: 6. Germline assignment: CDR1 DFQATT and CDR2 SNEGSKA (reference sequence). The CDR3 reads CSYGTGEDNEQFF. Here the CDR3 DNA reads TGCAGTTACGGGACAGGGGAAGACAATGAGCAGTTCTTC.

This clonotype was seen at least ten times. The chain employs TRBV6-2 or TRBV6-3 and TRBJ2-5, with 9 positions matching TRBD2. V dropped 7 bases and J dropped 4; count of bases not matched to a gene: 10. Germline loops: CDR1 MNHEY, CDR2 SVGEGT. The CDR3 length is 15 residues. The CDR3 DNA is TGTGCCAGCACCTTAGCGGGGGCGGCGTTAGAGACCCAGTACTTC. Translating it yields CASTLAGAALETQYF.

The chain is built from TRBV7-3 and TRBJ2-5; D not certain. This CDR3 has 11 amino acids. Trimming cost V 10 bases and J 5 bases, with 11 bases left between them. Germline assignment: CDR1 SGHTA and CDR2 FQGTGA. CDR3 sequence (DNA): TGTGCCACACGGATTCTGGAGACCCAGTACTTC. Protein sequence: CATRILETQYF. Complete variable domain (other parts from reference TRBV7-3 and TRBJ2-5): GAGVSQTPSNKVTEKGKYVELRCDPISGHTALYWYRQSLGQGPEFLIYFQGTGAADDSGLPNDRFFAVRPEGSVSTLKIQRTERGDSAVYLCATRILETQYFGPGTRLLVL.

There are many counts of this clonotype. The V call is TRBV12-3 or TRBV12-4, the J call TRBJ1-6; a weak D match, TRBD1 (6 bases). Trimming pared 2 bases from V and 10 bases from J, leaving 18 bases between. This CDR3 has 16 residues. The chain's CDR3 is CASSLRGRDQRSPLHF. The CDR3, as DNA: TGTGCCAGCAGTTTAAGGGGGAGGGATCAGAGGTCACCCCTCCACTTT.

The chain carries TRBV15 and TRBJ1-4; D remains ambiguous. Germline loops: CDR1 LNHNV, CDR2 YYDKDF (reference sequence). The CDR3 totals 12 residues. Trimming cost V 4 bases and J 6 bases, with 6 bases left between them. CDR3 sequence reads: CATSKGHEKLFF. In DNA, the CDR3 is TGTGCCACCAGCAAAGGGCATGAAAAACTGTTTTTT.

This rearrangement joins TRBV15 to TRBJ1-1; TRBD1 agrees at 7 bases. The CDR3 is 15 residues long. The junction had 9 bases not matched to a gene; V was cut back by 0 bases and J by 8 bases. Germline V gives CDR1 LNHNV, CDR2 YYDKDF (reference sequence). CDR3 residues: CATSRDRRGLAEAFF. CDR3 DNA: TGTGCCACCAGCAGAGATCGGAGGGGGCTTGCGGAAGCTTTCTTT.